The 24 T cell receptor beta chains below all came from one sample that was sequenced in a study of blood T cell repertoires in COVID-19. Clones were sequenced by immunoSEQ multiplex PCR, and TCRdb holds only the in-frame ones, with some missing. Altogether 280,000 or so clones are present, 90% being singletons, with the ten largest covering about 1.7%. The sample comprised PBMCs or T cells enriched from blood (not recorded which). All receptors derive from a woman aged 18-29 years with acute COVID-19.

The chain joins TRBV27 to TRBJ2-6; tentatively, D is TRBD1 (6 bases). CDR3 size: 16 residues. V lost 6 bases and J lost 0, with 12 bases in between. Germline V gene data show CDR1 as MNHEY and CDR2 as SMNVEV (reference sequence). The CDR3 DNA sequence: TGTGCCAGCAGCTGGGGGCATCTCTCTGGGGCCAACGTCCTGACTTTC. Amino acid sequence: CASSWGHLSGANVLTF.

The chain uses TRBV7-9 and TRBJ1-1; D ambiguous. The CDR3 runs 14 residues. CDR1 and CDR2 (germline): SEHNR, FQNEAQ (reference sequence). V was shortened by 8 bases and J by 1 base, with 14 bases between the two germline ends. The CDR3 sequence: CASHPVLANTEAFF. The CDR3 DNA is TGTGCCAGCCACCCCGTTTTGGCGAACACTGAAGCTTTCTTT.

The rearrangement links TRBV6-5 to TRBJ1-2; 12 positions agree with TRBD1. From germline, CDR1 is MNHEY and CDR2 SVGAGI. The CDR3 spans 14 residues. V gave up 6 bases and J gave up 8 bases; unmatched junction bases: 7. The CDR3 coding sequence is TGTGCCAGCAGCCCGACCGGGACAGGGGGCGGCTACACCTTC. As protein: CASSPTGTGGGYTF.

The chain recombines TRBV6-5 with TRBJ2-3; D is possibly TRBD1 (7 bases). The CDR3 spans 16 residues. In germline, CDR1 is MNHEY, CDR2 SVGAGI. V was shortened by 0 bases and J by 3 bases, with 13 bases between the two germline ends. The DNA of the CDR3 is TGTGCCAGCAGTTACTCGCGGAGGGGGCGGACAGATACGCAGTATTTT. This gives the protein CASSYSRRGRTDTQYF.

The chain carries TRBV7-3 and TRBJ2-3; D not resolved. V shed 2 bases and J shed 0 bases, with 9 bases lying between them. Germline-derived CDR1 and CDR2 are SGHTA and FQGTGA. The CDR3 totals 15 residues. The CDR3 DNA is TGTGCCAGCAGCTTATTTAGTACCAGCACAGATACGCAGTATTTT. Its protein is CASSLFSTSTDTQYF.

The rearrangement uses TRBV24-1 and TRBJ2-2; D is possibly TRBD2 (6 bases). CDR1 is KGHDR and CDR2 is SFDVKD in the germline V gene. V lost 5 bases and J lost 1, with 10 bases in between. The CDR3 has 15 residues. The CDR3 is CATSGAGRNTGELFF. The CDR3 bases are TGTGCCACCAGTGGGGCGGGACGGAACACCGGGGAGCTGTTTTTT.

This rearrangement joins TRBV19 to TRBJ2-2; D is unclear. The CDR3 runs to 13 residues. Trimming shortened V by 2 bases and J by 8 bases, and 9 bases separated the two germline ends. Germline assignment: CDR1 LNHDA and CDR2 SQIVND (reference sequence). CDR3 amino acids: CASSINRRGELFF. As DNA, the CDR3 is TGTGCCAGTAGTATAAATCGTCGGGGGGAGCTGTTTTTT.

The V gene is TRBV5-1, the J gene TRBJ1-5; TRBD1 aligns across 9 bases. Germline loops: CDR1 SGHRS, CDR2 YFSETQ. J gave up 3 bases and V 3 bases, and 4 bases lay outside the gene matches. The CDR3 runs 15 residues. In DNA form, the CDR3 reads TGCGCCAGCAGCTACGGGACAGGGCACAATCAGCCCCAGCATTTT. It yields the protein CASSYGTGHNQPQHF.

The V and J genes are TRBV14 and TRBJ1-2, with 7 bases fitting TRBD1. The CDR3 is made up of 12 amino acids. Germline V gene sequence: CDR1 SGHDN, CDR2 FVKESK. With V trimmed by 2 bases and J by 14 bases, 8 bases remained unmatched. DNA of the CDR3: TGTGCCAGCAGCCAAAAGACAGGGAGATCGACCTTC. Amino acid sequence: CASSQKTGRSTF.

The V gene is TRBV4-3, the J gene TRBJ2-7; TRBD2 matches 10 bases. J gave up 4 bases and V 3 bases, and 3 bases lay outside the gene matches. Germline-derived CDR1 and CDR2 are LGHNA and YSLEER. CDR3 length: 14 amino acids. The CDR3, as DNA: TGCGCCAGCAGCCAGCTAGCGGGAGCATACGAGCAGTACTTC. This sequence encodes CASSQLAGAYEQYF.

This clone has only one observation. V usage is TRBV19 and J usage is TRBJ2-1; the match to TRBD1 covers 9 bases. CDR1 and CDR2 from the germline V gene are LNHDA and SQIVND (reference sequence). The V segment lost 10 bases and the J segment 4 bases; nucleotides outside the gene matches: 8. The CDR3 sequence is 14 residues long. CDR3 DNA sequence: TGTGCCACCACAACAGGGGGCGCTTACAATGAGCAGTTCTTC. Translating gives CATTTGGAYNEQFF. The full variable domain, with the rest looked up from reference TRBV19 and TRBJ2-1, is DGGITQSPKYLFRKEGQNVTLSCEQNLNHDAMYWYRQDPGQGLRLIYYSQIVNDFQKGDIAEGYSVSREKKESFPLTVTSAQKNPTAFYLCATTTGGAYNEQFFGPGTRLTVL.

The chain employs TRBV19 and TRBJ1-5; possible D gene TRBD1, 6 bases. Trimming removed 6 bases at V and 0 bases at J, with 15 bases between. The germline CDR1 and CDR2 sequences are LNHDA and SQIVND (reference sequence). This CDR3 is built from 16 residues. CDR3 in amino acids: CASRIGGRDSNQPQHF. The CDR3 DNA sequence: TGTGCCAGTAGAATTGGGGGCAGGGATAGCAATCAGCCCCAGCATTTT.

The chain employs TRBV6-5 and TRBJ1-3, with D unclear. The ends were cut back, 7 bases at V and 0 bases at J, with 10 bases in the middle. Germline lookup yields CDR1 MNHEY and CDR2 SVGAGI. The CDR3 has 14 amino acids. The CDR3 nucleotides are TGTGCCAGCATATTCAGGTCCTCTGGAAACACCATATATTTT. It specifies CASIFRSSGNTIYF.

V and J are TRBV24-1 and TRBJ2-3; TRBD2 might be the D (6 bases). Germline lookup yields CDR1 KGHDR and CDR2 SFDVKD. The CDR3 contains 13 residues. With 4 bases removed from V and 14 bases from J, the gap between germline ends came to 18 bases. The CDR3 loop reads CATSDPPEAGRYF. CDR3 coding DNA: TGTGCCACCAGTGACCCCCCCGAGGCCGGGAGGTATTTT.

The rearrangement links TRBV5-4 to TRBJ1-1; the D is unclear. The CDR3 covers 14 residues. In germline, CDR1 is SGHNT, CDR2 YYREEE (reference sequence). The V end was cut by 0 bases, the J end by 0 bases, with 6 bases between. Here the CDR3 reads CASSLELMNTEAFF. The CDR3 nucleotides are TGTGCCAGCAGCTTGGAGCTCATGAACACTGAAGCTTTCTTT.

The V gene is TRBV25-1, the J gene TRBJ1-2, with D unclear. V lost 3 bases and J lost 3, with 2 bases in between. Germline values: CDR1 MGHDK, CDR2 SYGVNS. This CDR3 region has 11 residues. The CDR3 bases are TGTGCCAGCAGTGACGACTATGGCTACACCTTC. Its protein product is CASSDDYGYTF.

The V call is TRBV19, the J call TRBJ2-7; 9 bases line up with TRBD1. The CDR3 runs to 15 residues. Germline V gives CDR1 LNHDA, CDR2 SQIVND (reference sequence). After removal of 7 bases from V and 1 base from J, the junction contained 8 bases not matched to a gene. This CDR3 reads CASTGPGQGSYEQYF. The CDR3 DNA reads as TGTGCCAGTACCGGACCGGGACAGGGATCCTACGAGCAGTACTTC.

The V gene is TRBV18, the J gene TRBJ2-7; TRBD2 matches at 13 bases. Germline loops: CDR1 KGHSH, CDR2 LQKENI. This CDR3 spans 19 amino acids. The ends lost 3 bases at V and 4 bases at J; junction bases unmatched: 15. CDR3 nucleotides: TGTGCCAGCTCACCCCAACGAGGACTAGCGGGAGTTCGGGGTTACGAGCAGTACTTC. Amino acids: CASSPQRGLAGVRGYEQYF.

The chain combines TRBV10-3 with TRBJ2-7; D not certain. Germline-derived CDR1 and CDR2 are ENHRY and SYGVKD. The germline V and J ends were trimmed by 0 bases and 0 bases, with 9 bases remaining between them. The CDR3 is made up of 15 amino acids. DNA of the CDR3: TGTGCCATCAGTGAGTCTATCATGAGCTCCTACGAGCAGTACTTC. Translating gives CAISESIMSSYEQYF.

This clone appeared a few times. The CDR3 nucleotides are TGCGCCAGCAGCTTAAAACAGGGTATGGACACTGAAGCTTTCTTT. Its translation is CASSLKQGMDTEAFF. The rearrangement links TRBV5-1 to TRBJ1-1; the D gene is possibly TRBD1 (6 bases). Germline loops: CDR1 SGHRS, CDR2 YFSETQ. V dropped 2 bases and J dropped 3 bases, with 14 bases sitting between them. The CDR3 has 15 residues. Filled out from reference TRBV5-1 and TRBJ1-1, the complete variable domain reads KAGVTQTPRYLIKTRGQQVTLSCSPISGHRSVSWYQQTPGQGLQFLFEYFSETQRNKGNFPGRFSGRQFSNSRSEMNVSTLELGDSALYLCASSLKQGMDTEAFFGQGTRLTVV.

Comments on this clone: Different DNA sequences within this sample yield the same CDR3. The chain employs TRBV6-5 and TRBJ2-2; the match to TRBD1 covers 8 bases. Trimming took 2 bases from V and 4 from J; bases not matched to a gene: 3. This CDR3 is 15 amino acids long. The germline gives CDR1 MNHEY, CDR2 SVGAGI. The CDR3 loop reads CASSYDRGGTGELFF. In DNA, the CDR3 is TGTGCCAGCAGTTACGACAGGGGAGGCACCGGGGAGCTGTTTTTT.

The chain joins TRBV5-1 to TRBJ2-7, with 9 bases lining up with TRBD1. The CDR3 runs to 17 residues. The germline CDR1 and CDR2 sequences are SGHRS and YFSETQ. Trimming took 5 bases from V and 1 from J; bases not matched to a gene: 13. The CDR3 reads CASSFQWTGDLSYEQYF. The CDR3 DNA reads as TGCGCCAGCAGTTTCCAATGGACAGGGGACCTTTCCTACGAGCAGTACTTC.

J is TRBJ2-1 and V is TRBV11-2; the match to TRBD2 covers 10 bases. From germline, CDR1 is SGHAT and CDR2 FQNNGV. This CDR3 is 14 amino acids long. The V and J ends lost 8 bases and 6 bases, in that order; junction bases with no gene match: 7. The DNA for the CDR3 is TGTGCCAGCGGAAACCCTAGCGGGAGCAATGAGCAGTTCTTC. Translating it yields CASGNPSGSNEQFF.

The chain links TRBV6-5 to TRBJ1-2; D is perhaps TRBD1 (6 bases). The V end was cut by 5 bases, the J end by 3 bases, with 16 bases between. CDR3 length equals 15 residues. Germline V CDR1 and CDR2: MNHEY, SVGAGI. The CDR3 DNA follows: TGTGCCAGCAGTAAGGGCAGGGGAGGGTACTATGGCTACACCTTC. Translated: CASSKGRGGYYGYTF.